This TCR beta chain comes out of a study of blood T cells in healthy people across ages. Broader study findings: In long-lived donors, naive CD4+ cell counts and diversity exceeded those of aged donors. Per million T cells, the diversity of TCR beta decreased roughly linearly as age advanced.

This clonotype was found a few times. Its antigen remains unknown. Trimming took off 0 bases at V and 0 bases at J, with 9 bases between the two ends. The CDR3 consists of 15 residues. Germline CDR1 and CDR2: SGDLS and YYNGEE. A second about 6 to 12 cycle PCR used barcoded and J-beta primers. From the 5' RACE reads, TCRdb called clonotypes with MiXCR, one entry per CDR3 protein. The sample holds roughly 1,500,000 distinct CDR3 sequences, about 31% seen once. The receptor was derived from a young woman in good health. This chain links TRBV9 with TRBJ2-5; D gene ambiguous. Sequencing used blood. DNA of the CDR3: TGTGCCAGCAGCGTAGGGGGTAGGGACCAAGAGACCCAGTACTTC. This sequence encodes CASSVGGRDQETQYF.